This entry is about one TCR beta chain. This sample stems from a study of technical replicates of blood from a handful of donors. Using immunoSEQ multiplex PCR, the repertoire was profiled, and TCRdb retains in-frame clones only, with some absent. The data show around 83,000 clones, with around nine tenths seen just once and 0.25% held by the top ten. The specimen sequenced was T cells isolated from PBMCs. The origin of this receptor is a human donor in good health.

DNA of the CDR3: TGTGCCAGCAGCCAAGATCCTACCCTCCGAGGACAGGCCTCTAGCGATACGCAGTATTTT. Encoded protein: CASSQDPTLRGQASSDTQYF. V and J are TRBV4-2 and TRBJ2-3, with 7 bases aligning to TRBD1. CDR3 size: 20 residues. Germline loops: CDR1 LGHNA, CDR2 YNFKEQ. The trim removed 0 bases at V and 6 bases at J, leaving 21 bases unmatched.